The 26 T cell receptor beta chains below were found in one sample sequenced in a study of regulatory T cells in long-lasting Graves disease. To make TCR beta libraries, researchers used iRepertoire HTBI primers and Arm-PCR of CDR3 regions. MiXCR, run by TCRdb on the multiplex PCR reads, gives a single entry per CDR3 protein. Among 400,000 or so distinct CDR3 sequences, more than 20% were seen once, and the ten largest hold about 20%. Time point here: persistent/refractory GD, antithyroid drugs over 5 years with positive TRAb. Generation of the TCR library employed RNA extracted from PBMCs. Source: peripheral blood mononuclear cells (PBMCs), taken when the disease was refractory, from a patient treated with antithyroid drugs. The source of these receptors is a female donor with Graves disease.

Many counts were recorded for this clonotype. The V and J genes are TRBV11-2 and TRBJ2-7; D perhaps matches TRBD1 (6 bases). Between the trimmed V and J ends, which lost 1 base and 0 bases, there was a span of 10 bases. The CDR3 is 15 amino acids. Germline V gives CDR1 SGHAT, CDR2 FQNNGV. Here the CDR3 reads CASSLALDSSYEQYF. Written as DNA, the CDR3 is TGTGCCAGCAGCTTAGCCCTGGACAGCTCCTACGAGCAGTACTTC. Full variable domain (remainder filled in from reference TRBV11-2 and TRBJ2-7): EAGVAQSPRYKIIEKRQSVAFWCNPISGHATLYWYQQILGQGPKLLIQFQNNGVVDDSQLPKDRFSAERLKGVDSTLKIQPAKLEDSAVYLCASSLALDSSYEQYFGPGTRLTVT.

This chain links TRBV20-1 with TRBJ1-5; no definite D call. CDR1 and CDR2 (germline): DFQATT, SNEGSKA (reference sequence). There are 14 residues in the CDR3. Trimming removed 0 bases from V and 0 bases from J, with 6 bases in between. The CDR3 here is CSARDSDSNQPQHF. The CDR3 nucleotides are TGCAGTGCTAGAGATTCCGATAGCAATCAGCCCCAGCATTTT.

This clonotype has a handful of counts. The chain links TRBV19 to TRBJ1-1, with D possibly matching TRBD1 (6 bases). CDR3 length equals 15 residues. Germline V gene data show CDR1 as LNHDA and CDR2 as SQIVND (reference sequence). The ends were cut back, 4 bases at V and 0 bases at J, with 12 bases in the middle. The CDR3 DNA reads TGTGCCAGTAGTACCTTCAGGACAGTGAACACTGAAGCTTTCTTT. Protein product: CASSTFRTVNTEAFF.

The chain recombines TRBV19 with TRBJ2-7, with 7 bases fitting TRBD1. The CDR3 extends over 13 amino acids. Trimming removed 6 bases from V and 2 bases from J; junction bases left unmatched: 4. CDR1 LNHDA and CDR2 SQIVND come from the germline V gene (reference sequence). The CDR3 spells CASRGTGAYEQYF. In nucleotides, the CDR3 is TGTGCCAGTAGGGGAACAGGGGCCTACGAGCAGTACTTC.

This clonotype was detected ten times or more. V usage is TRBV19 and J usage is TRBJ2-7; TRBD2 aligns across 14 bases. With V trimmed by 4 bases and J by 4 bases, 12 bases remained unmatched. The CDR3 length is 18 residues. The germline gives CDR1 LNHDA, CDR2 SQIVND (reference sequence). Here the CDR3 reads CASSTWTSGRSPWYEQYF. In DNA form, the CDR3 reads TGTGCCAGTAGTACGTGGACTAGCGGGAGGTCCCCTTGGTACGAGCAGTACTTC.

The J gene is TRBJ1-1, the V gene TRBV7-2, with 7 bases lining up with TRBD1. The CDR3 is 15 residues long. Germline trimming cut 0 bases from V and 1 base from J; bases unmatched to any gene: 2. CDR1 SGHTA and CDR2 FQGNSA come from the germline V gene. The CDR3 reads CASSLARGANTEAFF. CDR3 DNA: TGTGCCAGCAGCTTAGCCAGGGGGGCGAACACTGAAGCTTTCTTT.

The sample holds many counts of this clonotype. The chain uses TRBV5-5 and TRBJ2-4, with D perhaps matching TRBD2 (5 bases). The CDR3 has 17 residues. V was shortened by 1 base and J by 4 bases, with 18 bases between the two germline ends. CDR1 is SGHKS, CDR2 YYEKEE, per germline (reference sequence). CDR3 loop: CASSLRTERTGKNIQYF. The CDR3 nucleotides read TGTGCCAGCAGCTTGCGGACGGAAAGAACGGGAAAAAACATTCAGTACTTC. Using reference TRBV5-5 and TRBJ2-4 for the parts outside the CDR3, the full variable domain is DAGVTQSPTHLIKTRGQQVTLRCSPISGHKSVSWYQQVLGQGPQFIFQYYEKEERGRGNFPDRFSARQFPNYSSELNVNALLLGDSALYLCASSLRTERTGKNIQYFGAGTRLSVL.

This clonotype was seen ten or more times. The chain has TRBV7-8 and TRBJ1-1; 9 bases align to TRBD1. Losses at the gene ends were 2 bases for V and 8 bases for J; bases not matched to a gene: 6. The CDR3 totals 14 residues. Germline-derived CDR1 and CDR2 are SGHVS and FQNEAQ. CDR3: CASSLTLQGAEAFF. The CDR3 nucleotides read TGTGCCAGCAGCTTAACTTTACAGGGGGCGGAAGCTTTCTTT.

This sequence joins TRBV9 and TRBJ2-5, with 9 bases lining up with TRBD2. The CDR3 sequence is 16 residues long. Germline trimming cut 0 bases from V and 5 bases from J; bases unmatched to any gene: 8. CDR1 is SGDLS, CDR2 YYNGEE, per germline. The CDR3, as DNA: TGTGCCAGCAGCGTAGATATTAGCGGGAGATCGGAGACCCAGTACTTC. Translation gives CASSVDISGRSETQYF.

This clonotype was seen ten or more times. The rearrangement uses TRBV12-3 or TRBV12-4 and TRBJ2-7; 9 bases agree with TRBD2. The CDR3 has 13 amino acids. With 3 bases clipped from V and 7 bases from J, the junction kept 4 bases outside the gene matches. Written as DNA, the CDR3 is TGTGCCAGCAGTTTTGCGGGAGGGCTTGAGCAGTACTTC. Protein product: CASSFAGGLEQYF.

In this sample, this clonotype turned up many times. The chain joins TRBV20-1 to TRBJ2-7; no definite D call. Per germline, CDR1 DFQATT and CDR2 SNEGSKA (reference sequence). The V end was cut by 1 base, the J end by 5 bases, with 6 bases between. The CDR3 is 11 amino acids. This CDR3 is CSARVGNEQYF. CDR3 DNA sequence: TGCAGTGCTAGAGTGGGAAACGAGCAGTACTTC.

In its sample, this clonotype was seen a few times. A much larger clone sits a single nucleotide away, making a read error possible. This chain links TRBV27 with TRBJ1-1; D ambiguous. The CDR3 is 13 amino acids. Deletions cut 1 base from V and 4 bases from J, with 7 bases between. The germline CDR1 and CDR2 sequences are MNHEY and SMNVEV (reference sequence). CDR3 loop: CASSLFGSTEAFF. CDR3 DNA: TGTGCCAGCAGTTTATTCGGGAGCACTGAAGCTTTCTTT.

This sequence joins TRBV29-1 and TRBJ2-5, with TRBD2 as a possible D gene (7 bases). Trimming removed 2 bases at V and 4 bases at J, with 14 bases between. The CDR3 runs to 14 residues. Germline values: CDR1 SQVTM, CDR2 ANQGSEA. This chain's CDR3 is CSVEMGGLGETQYF. Here the CDR3 DNA reads TGCAGCGTTGAAATGGGGGGGCTTGGAGAGACCCAGTACTTC.

This clonotype was observed many times. The V gene is TRBV28, the J gene TRBJ2-7; TRBD1 aligns across 7 bases. V shed 4 bases and J 6 bases; nucleotides not matched to a gene: 9. CDR3 length: 14 residues. Germline V gene lookup returns CDR1 MDHEN and CDR2 SYDVKM. CDR3 nucleotide sequence: TGTGCCAGCAGTTCCCCATACAGGGGCGGCGAGCAGTACTTC. It yields the protein CASSSPYRGGEQYF.

CDR3 in DNA: TGTGCCAGCAGCCACCTCGGGATGAACACTGAAGTCTTCTTT. Protein: CASSHLGMNTEVFF. The V call is TRBV12-3 or TRBV12-4, the J call TRBJ1-1; D is unclear. V was shortened by 6 bases and J by 14 bases, with 25 bases between the two germline ends. CDR3 length equals 14 residues.

The chain has TRBV28 and TRBJ2-1, with 7 bases lining up with TRBD1. There are 13 residues in the CDR3. Germline CDR1 and CDR2: MDHEN and SYDVKM. V dropped 2 bases and J dropped 8; count of bases not matched to a gene: 3. The CDR3, as DNA: TGTGCCAGCAGTTTAGGGACAGCCGATGAGCAGTTCTTC. As protein: CASSLGTADEQFF.

The J gene is TRBJ2-2, the V gene TRBV30; maybe TRBD2 (6 bases). Trimming shortened V by 2 bases and J by 5 bases, and 15 bases separated the two germline ends. This CDR3 contains 15 residues. CDR1 is GTSNPN, CDR2 SVGIG, per germline (reference sequence). CDR3 protein: CAWSPGAGRTGELFF. Here the CDR3 DNA reads TGTGCCTGGAGTCCCGGGGCAGGGAGGACCGGGGAGCTGTTTTTT.

This clonotype occurred a few times. The V call is TRBV15, the J call TRBJ1-6; perhaps TRBD1 as D (6 bases). There are 15 residues in the CDR3. V was clipped by 0 bases and J by 10 bases, with 13 bases between them. Germline lookup yields CDR1 LNHNV and CDR2 YYDKDF (reference sequence). The CDR3 DNA follows: TGTGCCACCAGCAGAGATTCGGGGGCGCGGTCACCCCTCCACTTT. Its protein product is CATSRDSGARSPLHF.

V is TRBV2 and J is TRBJ1-1, with D possibly being TRBD1 (6 bases). The V and J ends lost 1 base and 0 bases respectively, with 9 bases between them. The CDR3 is made up of 15 amino acids. Germline V gene sequence: CDR1 SNHLY, CDR2 FYNNEI. CDR3 residues: CASSEGTAMNTEAFF. The CDR3 DNA reads TGTGCCAGCAGTGAAGGGACAGCGATGAACACTGAAGCTTTCTTT.

This clonotype turned up a few times. The chain couples TRBV20-1 to TRBJ1-2; D ambiguous. The CDR3 is 10 residues long. Between the trimmed V and J ends, which lost 4 bases and 3 bases, there was a span of 3 bases. CDR1 and CDR2 from the germline V gene are DFQATT and SNEGSKA (reference sequence). The CDR3 region has the DNA TGCAGTGCTATGGACTATGGCTACACCTTC. Its protein product is CSAMDYGYTF.

The rearrangement uses TRBV20-1 and TRBJ1-6; D is undetermined. Germline values: CDR1 DFQATT, CDR2 SNEGSKA (reference sequence). The CDR3 contains 13 residues. V shed 6 bases and J shed 9 bases, with 15 bases lying between them. In DNA form, the CDR3 reads TGCAGTGCCAGCACTGGTGACGCTTCACCCCTCCACTTT. Protein product: CSASTGDASPLHF.

In this sample, this clonotype turned up a few times. V gene TRBV19 combines with J gene TRBJ2-7, with a possible D match to TRBD2 (5 bases). The CDR3 loop spans 15 amino acids. The V gene lost 2 bases and the J gene lost 4 bases, with 15 bases spanning the gap. Germline loops: CDR1 LNHDA, CDR2 SQIVND (reference sequence). The CDR3 sequence is CASSITPSPGYEQYF. The CDR3 DNA reads TGTGCCAGTAGTATAACCCCTTCGCCGGGGTACGAGCAGTACTTC.

This clonotype was found a few times. The chain combines TRBV29-1 with TRBJ2-7; 9 nucleotides match TRBD2. This CDR3 is 14 amino acids long. Germline V CDR1 and CDR2: SQVTM, ANQGSEA. V shed 8 bases and J 2 bases; nucleotides not matched to a gene: 10. The CDR3 spells CSFRLAESPYEQYF. The CDR3 bases are TGCAGCTTTAGACTAGCGGAGTCCCCCTACGAGCAGTACTTC.

This clonotype has at least ten counts. V and J are TRBV7-2 and TRBJ1-5; TRBD1 matches 9 bases. The CDR3 extends over 15 amino acids. Trimming took 1 base from V and 6 from J; bases not matched to a gene: 4. Germline assignment: CDR1 SGHTA and CDR2 FQGNSA. The CDR3: CASSLDRGQGQPQHF. As DNA, the CDR3 is TGTGCCAGCAGCTTAGACAGGGGGCAGGGTCAGCCCCAGCATTTT. The whole variable domain, filled in from reference TRBV7-2 and TRBJ1-5, reads GAGVSQSPSNKVTEKGKDVELRCDPISGHTALYWYRQSLGQGLEFLIYFQGNSAPDKSGLPSDRFSAERTGGSVSTLTIQRTQQEDSAVYLCASSLDRGQGQPQHFGDGTRLSIL.

The CDR3 region is CATSDPNREGTDTQYF. The CDR3 region has the DNA TGTGCCACCAGTGATCCTAACAGGGAGGGAACAGATACGCAGTATTTT. The genes are TRBV24-1 and TRBJ2-3; D perhaps matches TRBD2 (7 bases). CDR1 is KGHDR and CDR2 is SFDVKD in the germline V gene. This CDR3 region has 16 residues. Trimming stripped 3 bases from V and 3 bases from J, with 15 bases between.

A few counts support this clonotype. The chain combines TRBV11-2 with TRBJ2-4; 12 nucleotides agree with TRBD2. Germline trimming cut 5 bases from V and 0 bases from J; bases unmatched to any gene: 11. The CDR3 length is 19 residues. CDR1 and CDR2 from the germline V gene are SGHAT and FQNNGV. The CDR3 spells CASSAIQGLAGLAKNIQYF. In DNA, the CDR3 is TGTGCCAGCAGCGCGATACAAGGACTAGCGGGACTAGCCAAAAACATTCAGTACTTC. Variable domain in full (rest from reference TRBV11-2 and TRBJ2-4): EAGVAQSPRYKIIEKRQSVAFWCNPISGHATLYWYQQILGQGPKLLIQFQNNGVVDDSQLPKDRFSAERLKGVDSTLKIQPAKLEDSAVYLCASSAIQGLAGLAKNIQYFGAGTRLSVL.